The source of this TCR beta chain is a study of shared clonotypes between healthy human individuals. General study points: Across subsets, estimated richness was generally greater for naive than for memory populations.

Profiled with immunoSEQ multiplex PCR; TCRdb holds only in-frame clones, not every one. The table shows about 2.5 million clones, with 80% to 95% occurring only once. Concerning this clone itself: Its specificity is not known.

From germline, CDR1 is SGHTS and CDR2 YDEGEE. The CDR3 is 15 amino acids. The V end lost 2 bases, the J end lost 0 bases, and 12 bases lay between the germline ends. Sequencing input: naive CD4+ T cells from PBMCs. Subset: CD45RA+ positively selected. The genes are TRBV5-8 and TRBJ2-7, with D maybe TRBD2 (5 bases). The receptor comes from a man aged 18 to 35 in good health. Some clones in this sample may be carry-over from other donors' samples. CDR3 coding DNA: TGTGCCAGCAGCTTTACTAGATTACTCTCCTACGAGCAGTACTTC. Translation gives CASSFTRLLSYEQYF.